Reported below is one T cell receptor (beta chain). The data derive from a study of cytomegalovirus exposure and HLA in healthy donors. PCR was performed using 60 Vbeta and 13 Jbeta primers. Sequencing was performed with immunoSEQ multiplex PCR; in TCRdb, only in-frame clones are kept and a portion is missing. The sample includes about 190,000 clones, roughly 85% of them seen just once. The sequenced sample consisted of PBMCs. The sequence was obtained from a boy between 2 and 10 years old in good health and CMV-seronegative.

The CDR3 DNA sequence: TGTGCCAGCAGTCTCAGGGTTGACAAAAACATTCAGTACTTC. It codes for CASSLRVDKNIQYF. The chain combines TRBV28 with TRBJ2-4; D might be TRBD1 (5 bases). Germline CDR1 and CDR2: MDHEN and SYDVKM. The CDR3 runs to 14 residues. Trimming took off 5 bases at V and 3 bases at J, with 11 bases between the two ends.